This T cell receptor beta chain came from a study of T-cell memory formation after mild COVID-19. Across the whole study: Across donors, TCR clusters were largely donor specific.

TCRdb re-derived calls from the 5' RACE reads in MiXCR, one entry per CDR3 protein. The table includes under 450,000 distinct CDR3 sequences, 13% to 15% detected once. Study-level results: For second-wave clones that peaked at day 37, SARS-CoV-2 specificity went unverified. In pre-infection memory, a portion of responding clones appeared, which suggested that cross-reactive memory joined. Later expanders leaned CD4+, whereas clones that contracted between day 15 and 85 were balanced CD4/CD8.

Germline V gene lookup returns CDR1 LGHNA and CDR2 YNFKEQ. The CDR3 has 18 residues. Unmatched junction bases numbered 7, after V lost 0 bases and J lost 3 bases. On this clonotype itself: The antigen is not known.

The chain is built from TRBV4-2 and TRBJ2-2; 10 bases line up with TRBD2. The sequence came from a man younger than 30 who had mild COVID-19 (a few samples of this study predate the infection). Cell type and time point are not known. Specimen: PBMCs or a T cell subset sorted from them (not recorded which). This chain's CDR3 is CASSQDSAGGPDTGELFF. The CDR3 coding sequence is TGTGCCAGCAGCCAAGATTCAGCGGGGGGGCCGGACACCGGGGAGCTGTTTTTT.